These 27 T cell receptor beta chains were sequenced from one sample in a study of T cell responses to AZD1222 COVID-19 vaccine. Assay: immunoSEQ multiplex PCR; the TCRdb copy retains only in-frame clones and omits some. This sample has approximately 91,000 clones; roughly 90% occur once, and the top ten carry more than 10%. The specimen was peripheral blood, collected on day 0 of AZD1222 vaccination. The source of these receptors is an adult in good health.

Concerning this clone: This CDR3 is also generated by other DNA sequences in the sample. The chain uses TRBV9 and TRBJ2-3; TRBD2 aligns across 10 bases. J lost 1 base, V lost 0 bases, and 2 bases had no gene match. Germline assignment: CDR1 SGDLS and CDR2 YYNGEE. The CDR3 has 16 amino acids. This chain's CDR3 is CASSVALAGGTDTQYF. DNA for the CDR3: TGTGCCAGCAGCGTAGCTCTAGCGGGGGGCACAGATACGCAGTATTTT.

This sequence joins TRBV7-9 and TRBJ2-7, with a possible D match to TRBD2 (6 bases). Trimming shortened V by 0 bases and J by 2 bases, and 8 bases separated the two germline ends. Per the germline V gene, CDR1 is SEHNR and CDR2 is FQNEAQ (reference sequence). The CDR3 covers 14 residues. CDR3 in DNA: TGTGCCAGCAGCTTAGCCGGCGGGGCCTACGAGCAGTACTTC. Protein: CASSLAGGAYEQYF.

This clone is a singleton in its sample. J is TRBJ1-5 and V is TRBV7-2; 7 bases fit TRBD1. Germline trimming cut 3 bases from V and 7 bases from J; bases unmatched to any gene: 12. The CDR3 extends over 16 amino acids. CDR1 and CDR2 (germline): SGHTA, FQGNSA. CDR3 sequence reads: CASSFDREVSWQPQHF. The CDR3 nucleotides read TGTGCCAGCAGCTTTGACAGGGAAGTCTCGTGGCAGCCCCAGCATTTT.

V and J are TRBV7-9 and TRBJ1-2; D not resolved. The CDR3 loop spans 15 amino acids. Germline CDR1 is SEHNR and CDR2 is FQNEAQ (reference sequence). Trimming removed 2 bases at V and 2 bases at J, with 12 bases between. This CDR3 reads CASSLFEAANYGYTF. CDR3 in DNA: TGTGCCAGCAGCTTATTTGAGGCCGCCAACTATGGCTACACCTTC.

The V gene is TRBV27, the J gene TRBJ2-2; possibly TRBD1 for D (6 bases). Trimming cost V 4 bases and J 6 bases, with 12 bases left between them. The germline gives CDR1 MNHEY, CDR2 SMNVEV (reference sequence). There are 14 residues in the CDR3. In DNA, the CDR3 is TGTGCCAGCAGTTCATGGGACAAACCCGGGGAGCTGTTTTTT. Encoded protein: CASSSWDKPGELFF.

J is TRBJ1-3 and V is TRBV7-6; 7 positions agree with TRBD1. V trimming: 5 bases; J trimming: 0 bases; junction bases outside the gene matches: 10. Looked up from germline, CDR1 is SGHVS and CDR2 is FNYEAQ. This CDR3 is built from 17 residues. Here the CDR3 reads CASSPWTGSISGNTIYF. CDR3 nucleotide sequence: TGTGCCAGCAGCCCGTGGACAGGCTCCATCTCTGGAAACACCATATATTTT.

The V and J genes are TRBV5-1 and TRBJ1-1, with 8 bases lining up with TRBD1. The CDR3 runs 14 residues. Germline CDR1 SGHRS, CDR2 YFSETQ. Trimming removed 5 bases from V and 1 base from J; junction bases left unmatched: 4. The CDR3 spells CASRGTGPNTEAFF. In DNA, the CDR3 is TGCGCCAGCAGGGGGACAGGACCGAACACTGAAGCTTTCTTT.

J is TRBJ1-6 and V is TRBV3-1 (or the pseudogene TRBV3-2); D ambiguous. CDR1 and CDR2 (germline): LGHDT, YNNKEL (reference sequence). There are 14 residues in the CDR3. Trimming shortened V by 1 base and J by 7 bases, and 8 bases separated the two germline ends. The CDR3 region has the DNA TGTGCCAGCAGCCAAGCTATACGAAATTCACCCCTCCACTTT. Translated: CASSQAIRNSPLHF.

This chain links TRBV5-6 with TRBJ2-5; 12 bases match TRBD2. Trimming removed 0 bases from V and 5 bases from J; junction bases left unmatched: 11. CDR3 size: 18 residues. Germline CDR1 and CDR2: SGHDT and YYEEEE. CDR3 coding DNA: TGTGCCAGCAGCTTGGTCCTCAACCTAGCGGGGGGGCCGGAGACCCAGTACTTC. The encoded protein is CASSLVLNLAGGPETQYF.

The chain joins TRBV21-1 to TRBJ1-5; TRBD1 was called by the table and not checked on the DNA. TRBV21-1 is reported as a pseudogene. The CDR3 loop spans 16 amino acids. The CDR3 DNA follows: TGTGCCAGCAGCCGCCGGGACAGGTATAGCAATCAGCCCCAGCATTTT. Protein sequence: CASSRRDRYSNQPQHF.

J is TRBJ2-7 and V is TRBV11-1; D unclear. This CDR3 has 15 residues. Trimming removed 1 base from V and 1 base from J, with 11 bases in between. CDR1 is SGHAT and CDR2 is FQDESV in the germline V gene (reference sequence). The CDR3 is CASSLGDGRSYEQYF. The CDR3 coding sequence is TGTGCCAGCAGCTTAGGTGATGGCAGGTCCTACGAGCAGTACTTC.

The chain links TRBV7-2 to TRBJ2-3; D is unresolved. The CDR3 has 11 residues. Germline V gene lookup returns CDR1 SGHTA and CDR2 FQGNSA. With 5 bases removed from V and 5 bases from J, the gap between germline ends came to 5 bases. CDR3 amino acids: CASSRLDTQYF. For the CDR3, the DNA is TGTGCCAGCAGCCGGTTAGATACGCAGTATTTT.

The J gene is TRBJ1-2, the V gene TRBV19; D call uncertain. Trimming took 0 bases from V and 2 from J, leaving 10 bases between them. The CDR3 is 15 amino acids. Germline V gene data show CDR1 as LNHDA and CDR2 as SQIVND (reference sequence). CDR3 in DNA: TGTGCCAGTAGTATAGATAGCAGACGCAACTATGGCTACACCTTC. Its protein product is CASSIDSRRNYGYTF.

Here the CDR3 reads CASSSGTGGYEQYF. The CDR3 nucleotides are TGTGCCAGCAGTTCCGGGACAGGGGGCTACGAGCAGTACTTC. This rearrangement joins TRBV6-5 to TRBJ2-7; 11 nucleotides match TRBD1. Germline V gene data show CDR1 as MNHEY and CDR2 as SVGAGI. The J segment lost 3 bases and the V segment lost 4 bases, leaving 2 bases of the junction unmatched. The CDR3 has 14 amino acids.

The chain combines TRBV18 with TRBJ1-2; D is uncertain. V lost 6 bases, J lost 2 bases, and 10 bases lay in between. The CDR3 totals 13 residues. Germline V gene data show CDR1 as KGHSH and CDR2 as LQKENI. DNA of the CDR3: TGTGCCAGCTCCTCACTGGGGAACTATGGCTACACCTTC. It is translated as CASSSLGNYGYTF.

This rearrangement joins TRBV15 to TRBJ2-1, with D possibly being TRBD2 (6 bases). There are 15 residues in the CDR3. V was pared by 5 bases and J by 1 base, with 12 bases between. CDR1 and CDR2 from the germline V gene are LNHNV and YYDKDF (reference sequence). This CDR3 reads CATSRDSLSYNEQFF. The CDR3 DNA is TGTGCCACCAGCCGGGACTCCCTTTCCTACAATGAGCAGTTCTTC. The complete variable domain, with remaining parts taken from reference TRBV15 and TRBJ2-1, reads DAMVIQNPRYQVTQFGKPVTLSCSQTLNHNVMYWYQQKSSQAPKLLFHYYDKDFNNEADTPDNFQSRRPNTSFCFLDIRSPGLGDTAMYLCATSRDSLSYNEQFFGPGTRLTVL.

Concerning this clone itself: Other nucleotide sequences from this sample produce the same CDR3. This sequence joins TRBV6-5 and TRBJ1-1; D perhaps matches TRBD1 (5 bases). Looked up from germline, CDR1 is MNHEY and CDR2 is SVGAGI. The CDR3 is made up of 13 amino acids. Trimming took 8 bases from V and 1 from J, leaving 11 bases between them. The CDR3 DNA is TGTGCCAGCTCCCGGGGGGGGAACACTGAAGCTTTCTTT. Translation: CASSRGGNTEAFF.

CDR3 sequence: CASSRDLDVETQYF. For the CDR3, the DNA is TGTGCCAGCAGCCGGGACCTGGATGTGGAGACCCAGTACTTC. The V and J genes are TRBV7-9 and TRBJ2-5; perhaps D is TRBD1 or TRBD2 (5 bases each). Trimming pared 5 bases from V and 5 bases from J, leaving 15 bases between. Germline loops: CDR1 SEHNR, CDR2 FQNEAQ (reference sequence). The CDR3 extends over 14 amino acids.

The rearrangement uses TRBV5-5 and TRBJ1-1; no firm D call. Trimming took off 4 bases at V and 3 bases at J, with 16 bases between the two ends. The CDR3 runs 15 residues. Germline V gives CDR1 SGHKS, CDR2 YYEKEE (reference sequence). The CDR3 DNA reads as TGTGCCAGCAGCCCGAGAGGAGGACTCGACACTGAAGCTTTCTTT. Its protein is CASSPRGGLDTEAFF. Full variable domain (rest looked up from reference TRBV5-5 and TRBJ1-1): DAGVTQSPTHLIKTRGQQVTLRCSPISGHKSVSWYQQVLGQGPQFIFQYYEKEERGRGNFPDRFSARQFPNYSSELNVNALLLGDSALYLCASSPRGGLDTEAFFGQGTRLTVV.

This sequence joins TRBV19 and TRBJ1-6; D gene unclear. The V gene's germline CDR1 is LNHDA and CDR2 SQIVND (reference sequence). Trimming took 5 bases from V and 0 from J, leaving 14 bases between them. The CDR3 length is 17 residues. Written as DNA, the CDR3 is TGTGCCAGTAGTGGTGGAGGGCAAAGCTCCTATAATTCACCCCTCCACTTT. The encoded protein is CASSGGGQSSYNSPLHF. Looking up the rest from reference TRBV19 and TRBJ1-6 gives the full variable domain: DGGITQSPKYLFRKEGQNVTLSCEQNLNHDAMYWYRQDPGQGLRLIYYSQIVNDFQKGDIAEGYSVSREKKESFPLTVTSAQKNPTAFYLCASSGGGQSSYNSPLHFGNGTRLTVT.

The sample holds one count of this clone. The V and J genes are TRBV25-1 and TRBJ2-3; maybe TRBD1 (5 bases). Germline CDR1 and CDR2: MGHDK and SYGVNS. V lost 2 bases and J 4 bases, leaving 19 bases between the germline ends. The CDR3 consists of 17 residues. The CDR3 DNA is TGTGCCAGCAGTGAAACTCGGACACCCCAAGGAGCAGATACGCAGTATTTT. Protein sequence: CASSETRTPQGADTQYF.

The chain recombines TRBV6-5 with TRBJ1-2; tentative D call: TRBD1 (6 bases). Trimming removed 6 bases from V and 9 bases from J, with 11 bases in between. Germline loops: CDR1 MNHEY, CDR2 SVGAGI. The CDR3 runs to 11 residues. The CDR3 spells CASRQGGSYTF. For the CDR3, the DNA is TGTGCCAGCAGACAGGGTGGGAGCTACACCTTC.

On this clone: The junction departs from germline at one end; a sequencing error may be responsible. This chain uses TRBV7-9 with TRBJ1-4; 10 bases line up with TRBD1. The CDR3 runs 15 residues. CDR1 and CDR2 (germline): SEHNR, FQNEAQ (reference sequence). This CDR3 is CASSFSGTGDERLFF. The DNA of the CDR3 is TGTGCCAGCAGCTTCTCCGGGACAGGGGATGAAAGACTGTTTTTT.

The V and J genes are TRBV20-1 and TRBJ2-1, with 7 positions matching TRBD1. The germline V gene encodes CDR1 DFQATT and CDR2 SNEGSKA (reference sequence). The CDR3 has 13 amino acids. Losses at the gene ends were 3 bases for V and 6 bases for J; bases not matched to a gene: 5. The CDR3, as DNA: TGCAGTGCTAGTGCGGACAGGTCCAATGAGCAGTTCTTC. Translating gives CSASADRSNEQFF.

The V gene is TRBV5-1, the J gene TRBJ2-7; 9 bases line up with TRBD1. The CDR3 spans 15 residues. Trimming removed 3 bases from V and 2 bases from J; junction bases left unmatched: 6. Looked up from germline, CDR1 is SGHRS and CDR2 is YFSETQ. CDR3 sequence (DNA): TGCGCCAGCAGCTCAACCGGGACAGGGCCCTACGAGCAGTACTTC. Encoded protein: CASSSTGTGPYEQYF.

The CDR3 protein is CASSTGQSDYGYTF. In DNA form, the CDR3 reads TGCGCCAGCAGCACCGGACAGTCCGACTATGGCTACACCTTC. The rearrangement links TRBV5-1 to TRBJ1-2, with D possibly being TRBD1 (6 bases). The CDR3 totals 14 residues. In germline, CDR1 is SGHRS, CDR2 YFSETQ. V was cut by 4 bases and J by 3 bases, with 13 bases left in between. Variable domain in full (rest from reference TRBV5-1 and TRBJ1-2): KAGVTQTPRYLIKTRGQQVTLSCSPISGHRSVSWYQQTPGQGLQFLFEYFSETQRNKGNFPGRFSGRQFSNSRSEMNVSTLELGDSALYLCASSTGQSDYGYTFGSGTRLTVV.

The table lists this clone with a count of one. The J gene is TRBJ2-3, the V gene TRBV10-2; 10 bases are a match to TRBD1. V trimming: 2 bases; J trimming: 1 base; junction bases outside the gene matches: 3. The CDR3 extends over 16 amino acids. Looked up from germline, CDR1 is WSHSY and CDR2 is SAAADI. The CDR3 bases are TGCGCCAGCAGTGAGCCTGGGACAGGGGGCACAGATACGCAGTATTTT. Amino acid sequence: CASSEPGTGGTDTQYF.